This TCR beta chain was recovered during a study of early T cells in non-severe SARS-CoV-2 infection. Per the germline V gene, CDR1 is KGHSH and CDR2 is LQKENI. The V gene lost 0 bases and the J gene lost 1 base, with 7 bases spanning the gap. There are 15 residues in the CDR3. This clonotype was observed many times. Using its own MiXCR run on the 5' RACE reads, TCRdb lists one record per CDR3 protein. The sample shows more than 35,000 distinct CDR3 sequences, 5% to 6.5% of them seen only once. The chain is built from TRBV18 and TRBJ2-1, with D perhaps matching TRBD1 (6 bases). The origin of this receptor is an adult who was a healthcare worker with PCR-confirmed SARS-CoV-2 infection or an uninfected control (not recorded which). Specimen: whole blood. CDR3 loop: CASSPPQGSYNEQFF. CDR3 sequence (DNA): TGTGCCAGCTCACCACCGCAGGGGTCCTACAATGAGCAGTTCTTC.